Listed below are T cell receptor beta chains from one sample, sequenced in a study of cytomegalovirus exposure and HLA in healthy donors. TCRdb's copy holds only in-frame clones and misses some; the assay was immunoSEQ multiplex PCR. The sample includes more than 95,000 clones, roughly 80% of them seen just once. The material sequenced was PBMCs. These receptors were taken from a woman in her forties in good health and CMV-seronegative. The CDR3 runs from the conserved cysteine through the conserved F or W.

j_gene: TRBJ2-7; v_gene: TRBV7-3; CDR3aa: CASSSQGAAYEQYF
j_gene: TRBJ2-5; v_gene: TRBV6-5; CDR3aa: CASSWPGSETQYF
j_gene: TRBJ1-2; v_gene: TRBV19; CDR3aa: CASSPGQGVDYGYTF
j_gene: TRBJ1-1; v_gene: TRBV7-2; CDR3aa: CASSQQQGTEAFF
j_gene: TRBJ2-7; v_gene: TRBV18; CDR3aa: CASSPPVSSGGEQYF
j_gene: TRBJ2-1; v_gene: TRBV2; CDR3aa: CASSATSGYNEQFF
j_gene: TRBJ1-4; v_gene: TRBV15; CDR3aa: CATSEVGRGNEKLFF
j_gene: TRBJ2-7; v_gene: TRBV6-5; CDR3aa: CASIAPPGEQYF
j_gene: TRBJ2-5; v_gene: TRBV7-2; CDR3aa: CASSLRLVGQETQYF
j_gene: TRBJ1-1; v_gene: TRBV10-1; CDR3aa: CASSERGQGFTEAFF